The present T cell receptor beta chain was sequenced within a study of CD4+ T cells in melanoma. The CDR3 has 13 residues. Deletions cut 10 bases from V and 0 bases from J, with 13 bases between. Germline loops: CDR1 SNHLY, CDR2 FYNNEI. Some clones are missing from TCRdb's copy, which holds only in-frame ones; the method was immunoSEQ multiplex PCR. The sample carries over 8,000 clones, around two thirds recorded once. This clone was seen more than once but under ten times. The material sequenced was cells from a culture (not recorded whether cultured in vitro). V usage is TRBV2 and J usage is TRBJ2-7, with D perhaps TRBD2 (7 bases). This receptor was obtained from a human donor with melanoma. The CDR3, as DNA: TGTGCCACCGCGGGGGCCATCTCCTACGAGCAGTACTTC. Its protein is CATAGAISYEQYF.